This T cell receptor beta chain stems from a study of blood T cell repertoires in COVID-19. Study overall: Italy, Spain and the United States were the sources of the convalescent and acute COVID-19 samples. Nucleic acid was either cDNA or gDNA, and it came from T cells, B-cell-depleted T cells, or PBMCs.

V was pared by 1 base and J by 2 bases, with 11 bases between. The CDR3 is made up of 16 amino acids. Germline CDR1 and CDR2: MGHRA and YSYEKL. Original processing methods: Scientists estimated how many nucleated cells there were by amplifying reference gene primers. Sequenced by immunoSEQ multiplex PCR; TCRdb stores in-frame clones only, minus some. V and J calls and clone size are copied from that table; D and trimming were computed from the DNA. The repertoire includes about 490,000 clones, 80% to 90% of them detected once, and roughly 3.1% sits in the top ten. The receptor was isolated from a human donor in a cohort sampled during active COVID-19. The sample comprised peripheral blood. The J gene is TRBJ1-4, the V gene TRBV4-1; D is possibly TRBD1 (6 bases). CDR3 in DNA: TGCGCCAGCAGCCAAGCCCAGGGGCAGACTAATGAAAAACTGTTTTTT. This translates into CASSQAQGQTNEKLFF.